Here is one T cell receptor beta chain with its context. This specimen includes other DNA sequences encoding the same CDR3. As handled by the study authors: It was from reference gene primer amplification that nucleated cell counts were estimated. Some clones are missing from TCRdb's copy, which holds only in-frame ones; the method was immunoSEQ multiplex PCR. Clonal size and the V and J genes are those of that table, whereas D and trimming came from the DNA. This sample yields fewer than 200,000 clones, of which around 86% are seen a single time; 7% to 10% belongs to the top ten. V shed 5 bases and J 8 bases; nucleotides not matched to a gene: 9. The CDR3 consists of 14 residues. Germline CDR1 SGHRS, CDR2 YFSETQ. This entry is derived from a study of blood T cell repertoires in COVID-19. Study in general: Material from acute and convalescent COVID-19 was sourced from the United States, Italy and Spain. T cells, B-cell-depleted T cells, or PBMCs provided the cDNA or gDNA that served as material.

The gene calls are TRBV5-1 and TRBJ1-4; TRBD1 aligns across 7 bases. The sequenced material came from peripheral blood. The sequence came from a man aged 50 or older with active or convalescent COVID-19. The CDR3 sequence is CASSRWTGDEKLFF. The CDR3 DNA follows: TGCGCCAGCAGTCGGTGGACAGGCGACGAAAAACTGTTTTTT.